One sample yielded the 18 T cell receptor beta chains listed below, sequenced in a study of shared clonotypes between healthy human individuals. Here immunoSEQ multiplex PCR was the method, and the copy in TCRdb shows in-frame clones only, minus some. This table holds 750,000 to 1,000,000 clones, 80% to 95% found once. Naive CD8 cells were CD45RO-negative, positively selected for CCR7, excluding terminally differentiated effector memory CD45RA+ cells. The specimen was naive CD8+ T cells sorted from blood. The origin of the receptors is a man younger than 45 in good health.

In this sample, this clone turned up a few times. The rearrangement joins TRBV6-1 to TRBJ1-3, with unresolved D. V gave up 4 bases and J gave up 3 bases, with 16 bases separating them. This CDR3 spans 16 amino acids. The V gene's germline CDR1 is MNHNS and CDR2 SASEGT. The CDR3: CASSVDVSGVGNTIYF. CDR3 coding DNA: TGTGCCAGCAGTGTCGACGTATCCGGGGTTGGAAACACCATATATTTT.

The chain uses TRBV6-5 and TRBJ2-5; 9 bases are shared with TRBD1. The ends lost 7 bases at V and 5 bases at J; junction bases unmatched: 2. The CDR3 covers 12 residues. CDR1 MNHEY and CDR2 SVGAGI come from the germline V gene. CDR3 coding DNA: TGTGCCAGCATAGGACAGGGGGAGACCCAGTACTTC. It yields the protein CASIGQGETQYF.

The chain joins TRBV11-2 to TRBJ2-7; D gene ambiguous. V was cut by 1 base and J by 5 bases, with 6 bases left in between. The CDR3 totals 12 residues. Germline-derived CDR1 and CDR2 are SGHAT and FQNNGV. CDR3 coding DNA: TGTGCCAGCAGCTTAGCGTTCGACGAGCAGTACTTC. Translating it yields CASSLAFDEQYF.

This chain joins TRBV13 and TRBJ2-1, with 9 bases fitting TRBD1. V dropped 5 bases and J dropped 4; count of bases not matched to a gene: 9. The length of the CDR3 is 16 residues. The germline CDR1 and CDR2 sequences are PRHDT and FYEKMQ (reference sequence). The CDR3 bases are TGTGCCAGCAGCCAGACCGGGACAGGGCTATACAATGAGCAGTTCTTC. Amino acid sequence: CASSQTGTGLYNEQFF.

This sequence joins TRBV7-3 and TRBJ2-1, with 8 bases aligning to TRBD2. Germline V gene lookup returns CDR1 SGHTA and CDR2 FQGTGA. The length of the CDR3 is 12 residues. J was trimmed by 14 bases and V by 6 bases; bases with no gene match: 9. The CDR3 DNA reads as TGTGCCAGCAGTTATGGCAGCGGGAGTAAGTTCTTC. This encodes CASSYGSGSKFF.

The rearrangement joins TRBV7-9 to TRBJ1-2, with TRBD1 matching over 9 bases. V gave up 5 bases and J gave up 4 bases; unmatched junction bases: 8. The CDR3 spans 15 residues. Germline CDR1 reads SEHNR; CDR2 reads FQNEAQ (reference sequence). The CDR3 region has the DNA TGTGCCAGCAGCACTACAGGGGGCGCGTTCTATGGCTACACCTTC. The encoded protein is CASSTTGGAFYGYTF.

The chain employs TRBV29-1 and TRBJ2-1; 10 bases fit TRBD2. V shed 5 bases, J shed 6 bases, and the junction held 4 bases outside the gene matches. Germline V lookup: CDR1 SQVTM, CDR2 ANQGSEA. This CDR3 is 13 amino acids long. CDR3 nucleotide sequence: TGCAGCGTTCCGGGACTAGCGAGCAATGAGCAGTTCTTC. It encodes CSVPGLASNEQFF.

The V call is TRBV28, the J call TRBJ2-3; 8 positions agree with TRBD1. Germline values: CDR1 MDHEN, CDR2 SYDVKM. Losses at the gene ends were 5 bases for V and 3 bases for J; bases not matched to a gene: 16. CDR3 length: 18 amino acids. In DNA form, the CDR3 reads TGTGCCAGCAGTCCGAATTACGACAGGGGCCCCTCAACAGATACGCAGTATTTT. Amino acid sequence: CASSPNYDRGPSTDTQYF. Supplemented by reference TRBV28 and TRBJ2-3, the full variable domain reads DVKVTQSSRYLVKRTGEKVFLECVQDMDHENMFWYRQDPGLGLRLIYFSYDVKMKEKGDIPEGYSVSREKKERFSLILESASTNQTSMYLCASSPNYDRGPSTDTQYFGPGTRLTVL.

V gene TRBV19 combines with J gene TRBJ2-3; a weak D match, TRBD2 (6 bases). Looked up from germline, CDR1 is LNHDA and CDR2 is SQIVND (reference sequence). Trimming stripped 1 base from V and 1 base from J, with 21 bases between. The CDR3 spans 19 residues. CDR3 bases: TGTGCCAGTAGTATAGGGGCCGGGACTTCTGTGTGGGGCACAGATACGCAGTATTTT. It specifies CASSIGAGTSVWGTDTQYF.

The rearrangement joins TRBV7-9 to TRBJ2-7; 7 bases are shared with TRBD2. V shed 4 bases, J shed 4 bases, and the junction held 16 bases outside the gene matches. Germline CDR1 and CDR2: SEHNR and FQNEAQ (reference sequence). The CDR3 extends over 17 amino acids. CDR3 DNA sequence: TGTGCCAGCAGCTCCCCCCATGGGGAGGCGGGAGTTTACGAGCAGTACTTC. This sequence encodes CASSSPHGEAGVYEQYF.

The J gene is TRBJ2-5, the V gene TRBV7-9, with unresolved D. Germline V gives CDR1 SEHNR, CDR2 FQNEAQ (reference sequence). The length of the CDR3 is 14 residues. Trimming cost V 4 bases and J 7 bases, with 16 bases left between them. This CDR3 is CASSSGDEWGTQYF. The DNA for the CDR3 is TGTGCCAGCAGCTCGGGTGACGAGTGGGGGACCCAGTACTTC.

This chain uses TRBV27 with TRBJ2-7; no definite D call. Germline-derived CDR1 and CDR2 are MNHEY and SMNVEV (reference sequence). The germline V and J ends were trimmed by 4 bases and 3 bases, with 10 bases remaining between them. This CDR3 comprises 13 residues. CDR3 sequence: CASSWLAGYEQYF. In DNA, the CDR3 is TGTGCCAGCAGTTGGTTGGCAGGCTACGAGCAGTACTTC.

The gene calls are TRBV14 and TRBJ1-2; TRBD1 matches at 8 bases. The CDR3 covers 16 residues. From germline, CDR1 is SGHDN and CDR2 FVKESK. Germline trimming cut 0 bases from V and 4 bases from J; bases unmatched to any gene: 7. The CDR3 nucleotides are TGTGCCAGCAGCCAAGATCCAGGGGGCAATCCCTATGGCTACACCTTC. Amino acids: CASSQDPGGNPYGYTF. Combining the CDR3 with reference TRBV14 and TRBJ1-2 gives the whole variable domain EAGVTQFPSHSVIEKGQTVTLRCDPISGHDNLYWYRRVMGKEIKFLLHFVKESKQDESGMPNNRFLAERTGGTYSTLKVQPAELEDSGVYFCASSQDPGGNPYGYTFGSGTRLTVV.

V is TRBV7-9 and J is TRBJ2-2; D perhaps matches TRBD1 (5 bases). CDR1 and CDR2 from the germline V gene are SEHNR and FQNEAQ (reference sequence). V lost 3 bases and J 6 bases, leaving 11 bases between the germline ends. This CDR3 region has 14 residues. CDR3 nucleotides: TGTGCCAGCAGCTTTCCAGGGATTCCCGGGGAGCTGTTTTTT. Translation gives CASSFPGIPGELFF.

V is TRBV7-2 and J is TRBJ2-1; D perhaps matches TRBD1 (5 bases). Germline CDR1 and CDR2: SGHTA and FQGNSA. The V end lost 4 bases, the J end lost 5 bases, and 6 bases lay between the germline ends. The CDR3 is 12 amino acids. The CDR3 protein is CASSSQDNEQFF. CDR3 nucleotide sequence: TGTGCCAGCAGCTCACAGGACAATGAGCAGTTCTTC.

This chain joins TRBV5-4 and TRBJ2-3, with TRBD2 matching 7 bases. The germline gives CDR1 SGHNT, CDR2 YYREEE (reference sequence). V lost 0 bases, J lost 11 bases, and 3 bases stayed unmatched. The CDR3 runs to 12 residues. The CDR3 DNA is TGTGCCAGCAGCTTGGGGGGGGGACTGCAGTATTTT. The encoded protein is CASSLGGGLQYF.

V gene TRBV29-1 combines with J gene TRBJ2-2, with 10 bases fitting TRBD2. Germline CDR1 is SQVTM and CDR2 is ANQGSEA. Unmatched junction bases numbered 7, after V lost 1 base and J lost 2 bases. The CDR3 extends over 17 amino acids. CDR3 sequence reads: CSVEGLAGATNTGELFF. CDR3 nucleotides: TGCAGCGTTGAAGGGCTAGCGGGAGCGACCAACACCGGGGAGCTGTTTTTT.

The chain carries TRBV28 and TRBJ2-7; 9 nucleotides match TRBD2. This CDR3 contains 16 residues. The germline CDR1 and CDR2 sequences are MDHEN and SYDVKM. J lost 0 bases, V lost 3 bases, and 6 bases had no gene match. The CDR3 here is CASSFKSSGSSYEQYF. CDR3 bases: TGTGCCAGCAGTTTTAAAAGTAGCGGGAGCTCCTACGAGCAGTACTTC.